The following is a T cell receptor beta chain sequence with its context. This record comes from a study of blood T cell repertoires in COVID-19. Study in general: Acute and convalescent COVID-19 samples came from the United States, Italy and Spain. Sample material is recorded as cDNA or gDNA derived from T cells, B-cell-depleted T cells, or PBMCs.

Measured with immunoSEQ multiplex PCR; TCRdb has only the in-frame clones, and not every one. The table lists over 250,000 clones, roughly 85% of them singletons. The TCR sequence derives from a woman in her 70s with acute or convalescent COVID-19. Input material: peripheral blood.

The DNA of the CDR3 is TGTGCCAGCAGCGTGGGGGCTTTAACCTATGGCTACACCTTC. Protein product: CASSVGALTYGYTF. This sequence joins TRBV9 and TRBJ1-2, with D perhaps matching TRBD1 (6 bases). With 2 bases removed from V and 4 bases from J, the gap between germline ends came to 12 bases. The germline V gene has CDR1 SGDLS and CDR2 YYNGEE. This CDR3 is built from 14 residues.